This TCR beta chain was retrieved from a study of blood T cell repertoires in COVID-19. The wider study: Samples came from the United States, Italy and Spain, spanning acute and convalescent COVID-19. The analysed material was cDNA or gDNA that came from T cells, B-cell-depleted T cells, or PBMCs.

Authors' analysis steps: Amplification from reference gene primers served as the basis for estimated nucleated cell counts. Only in-frame clones appear in the TCRdb table, and some are missing; sequencing was by immunoSEQ multiplex PCR. V, J and clone size were drawn from that table, and D and trimming were deduced from the DNA. Seen here are 200,000 to 250,000 clones, more than 60% observed once, and the top ten hold over 3%. CDR3 size: 13 residues. Germline V CDR1 and CDR2: MNHEY, SMNVEV (reference sequence). Trimming removed 2 bases at V and 7 bases at J, with 9 bases between. Sequenced sample: peripheral blood. J is TRBJ2-1 and V is TRBV27; D is ambiguous. This clonotype was sampled from a middle-aged woman with active or convalescent COVID-19. CDR3 sequence reads: CASSLGSRNEQFF. The DNA for the CDR3 is TGTGCCAGCAGTTTAGGTTCGAGGAATGAGCAGTTCTTC.